This T cell receptor beta chain came from a study of cytomegalovirus exposure and HLA in healthy donors. About the research overall: There were under 140 million unique TCR beta sequences, drawn from around 180 million T cells, in an earlier analysis.

Broader study findings: Later analysis suggested links between common viral pathogens and several top significant clusters. Indistinguishable V segments such as TRBV6-2 and TRBV6-3 were excluded.

J gave up 1 base and V 2 bases, and 4 bases lay outside the gene matches. The CDR3 spans 16 residues. Germline V gene sequence: CDR1 SSHAT, CDR2 FNYEAQ (reference sequence). Notes on this clone: Its specificity is not known.

Vbeta (60) and Jbeta (13) primers were used in the PCR. Per the original methods: Among the unique TCR beta chains that a later analysis counted, 80 million to 100 million in all, 9.5 million to 12 million were shared. Clones were read by immunoSEQ multiplex PCR, and TCRdb kept only the in-frame ones, dropping some. The V and J calls and the clone size are those of that table, but D and trimming were determined from the DNA. The sample contains some 110,000 clones, 74% of which appear only once. The chain employs TRBV7-7 and TRBJ2-2, with TRBD1 matching over 7 bases. The sample taken for sequencing was PBMCs. This clonotype originated in a man aged 25 to 40 in good health and CMV-seropositive. The CDR3 loop is CASSLTRQGNTGELFF. The CDR3 nucleotides are TGTGCCAGCAGCTTAACCAGACAGGGGAACACCGGGGAGCTGTTTTTT.